The entry below gives a single T cell receptor (beta chain) sequence along with its context. Its target is unknown. These data come from a study of post-analysis software for immune sequencing data. Study observations and caveats: TRBV5-6, TRBV5-1 and TRBV20-1 were among a few TRBV segments more frequent in patients than controls.

The library was made from cDNA and included unique molecular identifiers. One entry per CDR3 protein, called by TCRdb with MiXCR from the PCR reads. This table holds 700,000 to 900,000 distinct CDR3 sequences, 46% found once. The V gene end was trimmed by 0 bases and the J gene end by 1 base; junction bases not matched to a gene: 16. CDR1 and CDR2 from the germline V gene are SGHKS and YYEKEE (reference sequence). The CDR3 is 20 amino acids. Material: blood. The chain links TRBV5-5 to TRBJ2-1; 7 bases align to TRBD2. This sequence was found in a girl aged 5-17 years with multiple sclerosis. The CDR3 DNA reads TGTGCCAGCAGCTTGGCTAGTAGGGCAACGGGAGGCCCATCCTACAATGAGCAGTTCTTC. The encoded protein is CASSLASRATGGPSYNEQFF.